The 12 T cell receptor beta chains given below trace back to one sample, sequenced in a study of PD-L1 blockade in urothelial cancer. Generated by immunoSEQ multiplex PCR, the TCRdb table keeps only in-frame clones and is missing some. The table has roughly 84,000 clones, about 81% seen once. Sequenced here: PBMCs, sampled around atezolizumab (anti-PD-L1) treatment. These receptors were obtained from a man in his sixties or seventies with urothelial cancer.

V usage is TRBV29-1 and J usage is TRBJ2-3; 8 bases agree with TRBD2. The J segment lost 0 bases and the V segment lost 7 bases, leaving 6 bases of the junction unmatched. The CDR3 loop spans 14 amino acids. Germline values: CDR1 SQVTM, CDR2 ANQGSEA. In nucleotides, the CDR3 is TGCAGCGCCGGGGGGGTCCTGAGCACAGATACGCAGTATTTT. Its protein is CSAGGVLSTDTQYF.

This chain uses TRBV6-5 with TRBJ2-2, with 10 bases lining up with TRBD2. V was pared by 7 bases and J by 1 base, with 3 bases of the junction left unmatched. Germline V gene sequence: CDR1 MNHEY, CDR2 SVGAGI. This CDR3 spans 15 amino acids. This chain's CDR3 is CASNIAGGNTGELFF. CDR3 coding DNA: TGTGCCAGCAACATAGCGGGGGGGAACACCGGGGAGCTGTTTTTT.

The gene calls are TRBV19 and TRBJ2-7; no reliable D call. The ends were cut back, 3 bases at V and 2 bases at J, with 11 bases in the middle. CDR1 LNHDA and CDR2 SQIVND come from the germline V gene (reference sequence). This CDR3 has 14 residues. DNA for the CDR3: TGTGCCAGTAGTATTATCGGCGGAACCTACGAGCAGTACTTC. Residues: CASSIIGGTYEQYF.

This chain uses TRBV5-1 with TRBJ1-4, with unresolved D. Germline V CDR1 and CDR2: SGHRS, YFSETQ. V lost 0 bases and J 8 bases, leaving 14 bases between the germline ends. The CDR3 loop spans 15 amino acids. The DNA of the CDR3 is TGCGCCAGCAGCTTGGGGGGTGGAGGAGACGAAAAACTGTTTTTT. Encoded protein: CASSLGGGGDEKLFF.

The chain couples TRBV9 to TRBJ1-1, with 9 bases that match TRBD1. The germline CDR1 and CDR2 sequences are SGDLS and YYNGEE. The CDR3 extends over 16 amino acids. V trimming: 0 bases; J trimming: 0 bases; junction bases outside the gene matches: 3. As DNA, the CDR3 is TGTGCCAGCAGCGTAGGGACAGGGGCTTTGAACACTGAAGCTTTCTTT. This gives the protein CASSVGTGALNTEAFF.

As to this clone: One junction end disagrees with the germline gene, perhaps due to a read error. V gene TRBV6-6 combines with J gene TRBJ1-4, with a weak D call TRBD1 (6 bases). Germline CDR1 and CDR2: MNHNY and SVGAGI (reference sequence). There are 12 residues in the CDR3. The CDR3 is CASSYSTGHSDF. In DNA, the CDR3 is TGTGCCAGCAGTTACTCGACGGGACATAGCGATTTT.

The chain couples TRBV18 to TRBJ1-3; the D is unclear. This CDR3 contains 16 residues. Germline loops: CDR1 KGHSH, CDR2 LQKENI. Trimming removed 3 bases at V and 2 bases at J, with 14 bases between. CDR3 residues: CASSPASSEAGNTIYF. The CDR3 DNA reads TGTGCCAGCTCACCTGCGTCCTCCGAGGCTGGAAACACCATATATTTT.

Only one count was recorded for this clone. The rearrangement joins TRBV6-6 to TRBJ1-2, with 7 bases fitting TRBD1. With 2 bases clipped from V and 3 bases from J, the junction kept 0 bases outside the gene matches. Germline values: CDR1 MNHNY, CDR2 SVGAGI (reference sequence). CDR3 length: 13 amino acids. The CDR3 bases are TGTGCCAGCAGTTACCAGGGGGACTATGGCTACACCTTC. This encodes CASSYQGDYGYTF.

The J gene is TRBJ2-7, the V gene TRBV5-4; 7 nucleotides match TRBD1. CDR1 and CDR2 from the germline V gene are SGHNT and YYREEE (reference sequence). The CDR3 runs 13 residues. Germline trimming cut 4 bases from V and 2 bases from J; bases unmatched to any gene: 3. The CDR3 reads CASSQGQPYEQYF. The CDR3 coding sequence is TGTGCCAGCAGCCAGGGACAGCCCTACGAGCAGTACTTC.

This clone was observed a handful of times. The gene calls are TRBV11-2 and TRBJ1-6; no firm D call. The germline V gene encodes CDR1 SGHAT and CDR2 FQNNGV. The CDR3 totals 13 residues. V lost 0 bases and J 14 bases, leaving 11 bases between the germline ends. The CDR3 sequence: CASSLDQAEALHF. In nucleotides, the CDR3 is TGTGCCAGCAGCTTAGATCAGGCCGAAGCCCTCCACTTT.

This clone showed up just a few times. This chain connects TRBV19 to TRBJ2-7; D unresolved. The V end lost 3 bases, the J end lost 2 bases, and 14 bases lay between the germline ends. CDR3 length equals 15 residues. Per the germline V gene, CDR1 is LNHDA and CDR2 is SQIVND (reference sequence). The CDR3 region is CASSMLGRQAYEQYF. CDR3 sequence (DNA): TGTGCCAGTAGTATGCTCGGCCGACAAGCCTACGAGCAGTACTTC.

The chain is built from TRBV5-1 and TRBJ1-1; possibly TRBD1 for D (5 bases). Trimming took 4 bases from V and 1 from J, leaving 11 bases between them. Germline CDR1 SGHRS, CDR2 YFSETQ. The CDR3 spans 14 residues. The CDR3 sequence: CASSPWGENTEAFF. The CDR3 nucleotides are TGCGCCAGCAGCCCATGGGGGGAGAACACTGAAGCTTTCTTT.